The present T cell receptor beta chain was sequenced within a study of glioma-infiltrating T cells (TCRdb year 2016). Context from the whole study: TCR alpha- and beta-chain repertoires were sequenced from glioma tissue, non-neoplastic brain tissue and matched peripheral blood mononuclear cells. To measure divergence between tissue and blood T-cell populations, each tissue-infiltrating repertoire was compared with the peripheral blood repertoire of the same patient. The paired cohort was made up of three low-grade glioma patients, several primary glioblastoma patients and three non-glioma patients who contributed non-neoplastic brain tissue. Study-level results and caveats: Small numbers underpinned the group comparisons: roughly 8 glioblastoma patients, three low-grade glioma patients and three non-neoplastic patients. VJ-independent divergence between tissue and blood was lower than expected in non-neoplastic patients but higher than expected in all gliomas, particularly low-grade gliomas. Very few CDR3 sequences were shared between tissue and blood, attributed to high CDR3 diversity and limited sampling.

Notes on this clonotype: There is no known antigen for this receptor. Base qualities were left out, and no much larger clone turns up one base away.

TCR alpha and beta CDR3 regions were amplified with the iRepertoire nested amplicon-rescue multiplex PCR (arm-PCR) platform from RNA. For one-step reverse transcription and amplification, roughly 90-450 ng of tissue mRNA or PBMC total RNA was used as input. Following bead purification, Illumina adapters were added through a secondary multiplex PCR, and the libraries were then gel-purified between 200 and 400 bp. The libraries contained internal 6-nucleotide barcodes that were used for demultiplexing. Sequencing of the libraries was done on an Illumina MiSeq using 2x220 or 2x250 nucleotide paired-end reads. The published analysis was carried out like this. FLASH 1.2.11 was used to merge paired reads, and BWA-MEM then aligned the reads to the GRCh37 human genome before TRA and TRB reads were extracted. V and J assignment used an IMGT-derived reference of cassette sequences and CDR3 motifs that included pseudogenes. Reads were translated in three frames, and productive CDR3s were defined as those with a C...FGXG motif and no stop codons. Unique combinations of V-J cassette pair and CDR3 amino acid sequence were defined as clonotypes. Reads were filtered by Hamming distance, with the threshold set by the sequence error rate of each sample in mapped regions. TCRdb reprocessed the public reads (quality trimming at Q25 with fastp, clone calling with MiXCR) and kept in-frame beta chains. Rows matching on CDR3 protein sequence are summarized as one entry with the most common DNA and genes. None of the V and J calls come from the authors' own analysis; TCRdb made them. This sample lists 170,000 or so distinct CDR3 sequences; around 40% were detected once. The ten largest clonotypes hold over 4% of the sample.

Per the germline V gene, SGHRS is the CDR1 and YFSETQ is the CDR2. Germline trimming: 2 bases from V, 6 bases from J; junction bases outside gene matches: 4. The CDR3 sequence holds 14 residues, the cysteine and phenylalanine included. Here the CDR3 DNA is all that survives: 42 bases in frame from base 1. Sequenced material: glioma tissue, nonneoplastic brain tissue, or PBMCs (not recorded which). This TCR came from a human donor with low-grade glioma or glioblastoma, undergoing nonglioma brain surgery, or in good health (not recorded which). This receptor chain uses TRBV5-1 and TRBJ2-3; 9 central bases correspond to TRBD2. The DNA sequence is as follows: TGCGCCAGCAGCTTCTATAGCGGGAGCGATACGCAGTATTTT. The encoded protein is CASSFYSGSDTQYF.